This TCR beta chain was recovered during a study of cytomegalovirus exposure and HLA in healthy donors. About this clone: The antigen is undetermined.

Amplification used 60 Vbeta primers and 13 Jbeta primers. Sequencing was performed with immunoSEQ multiplex PCR; in TCRdb, only in-frame clones are kept and a portion is missing. The sample carries around 150,000 clones, 79% recorded once. There are 12 residues in the CDR3. Trimming took off 0 bases at V and 10 bases at J, with 7 bases between the two ends. From germline, CDR1 is WNHNN and CDR2 SYGVQD (reference sequence). Regarding the study as a whole: Later on, an analysis found that several of the most significant clusters appeared to be linked to common viral pathogens, which included parvovirus B19. A cluster of highly shared sequence variants was likely a sequencing artifact. The authors confirmed in vitro that three CMV-associated chains were specific for CMV antigens.

The sample consisted of PBMCs. The receptor was isolated from a male donor in good health and CMV-seronegative. The rearrangement links TRBV10-1 to TRBJ2-1, with D uncertain. In DNA, the CDR3 is TGCGCCAGCAGTGAGTCTGGCCCCGAGCAGTTCTTC. Translation: CASSESGPEQFF.